This paragraph reports one T cell receptor (beta chain). Authors' data handling: Reference gene primer amplification gave nucleated cell count estimates. Assay used: immunoSEQ multiplex PCR; TCRdb lists only in-frame clones, some missing. V, J and clone size are taken as reported in that table, and D and trimming were inferred from the DNA itself. Of just over 300,000 clones detected, roughly 87% appear once; the ten largest clones hold 8% to 9.5%. The CDR3 runs 17 residues. Germline trimming cut 6 bases from V and 0 bases from J; bases unmatched to any gene: 11. CDR1 MDHEN and CDR2 SYDVKM come from the germline V gene. These data come from a study of blood T cell repertoires in COVID-19.

The chain carries TRBV28 and TRBJ1-5; 7 positions agree with TRBD1. Sequencing was carried out using PBMCs or T cells enriched from blood (not recorded which). The receptor comes from a woman aged 18-29 years who had recovered from COVID-19. The CDR3 sequence is CASRGTALYYSNQPQHF. In nucleotides, the CDR3 is TGTGCCAGCAGGGGGACAGCCTTATACTATAGCAATCAGCCCCAGCATTTT.